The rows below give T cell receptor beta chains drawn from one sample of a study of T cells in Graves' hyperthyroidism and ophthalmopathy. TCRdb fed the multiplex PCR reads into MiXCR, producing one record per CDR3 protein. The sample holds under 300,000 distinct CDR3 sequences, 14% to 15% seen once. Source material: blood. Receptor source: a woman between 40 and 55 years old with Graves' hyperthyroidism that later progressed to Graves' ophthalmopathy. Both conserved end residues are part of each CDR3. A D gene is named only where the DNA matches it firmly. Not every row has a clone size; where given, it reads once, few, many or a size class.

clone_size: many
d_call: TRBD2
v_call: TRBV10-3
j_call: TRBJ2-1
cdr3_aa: CAIAGAGEGNEQFF
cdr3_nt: TGTGCCATTGCTGGGGCGGGAGAGGGGAATGAGCAGTTCTTC

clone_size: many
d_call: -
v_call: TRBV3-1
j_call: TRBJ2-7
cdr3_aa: CASTTHAEQYF
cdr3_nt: TGTGCCAGCACAACACACGCCGAGCAGTACTTC

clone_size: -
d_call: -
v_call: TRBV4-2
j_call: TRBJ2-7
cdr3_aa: CASSRNGQISYEQYF
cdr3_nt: TGTGCCAGCAGCCGAAACGGACAGATCTCCTACGAGCAGTACTTC

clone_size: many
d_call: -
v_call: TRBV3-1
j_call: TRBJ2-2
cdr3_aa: CASSQAPGPILYTGELFF
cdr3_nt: TGTGCCAGCAGCCAAGCACCGGGACCTATCCTCTACACCGGGGAGCTGTTTTTT

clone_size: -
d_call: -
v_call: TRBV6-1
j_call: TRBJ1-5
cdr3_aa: CASTQTDINQPQHF
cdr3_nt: TGTGCCAGCACCCAGACCGACATTAATCAGCCCCAGCATTTT

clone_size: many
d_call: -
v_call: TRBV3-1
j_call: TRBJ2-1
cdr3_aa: CASSQDPRDYSSYNEQFF
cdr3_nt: TGTGCCAGCAGCCAAGATCCCCGGGATTATAGCTCCTACAATGAGCAGTTCTTC

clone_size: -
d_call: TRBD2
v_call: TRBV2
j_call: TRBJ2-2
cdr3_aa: CASTGTSGSGGELFF
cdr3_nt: TGTGCCAGCACAGGGACTAGCGGGAGTGGCGGGGAGCTGTTTTTT

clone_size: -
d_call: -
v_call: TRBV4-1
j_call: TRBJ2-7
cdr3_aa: CASSQVGQGGHEQYF
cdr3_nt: TGCGCCAGCAGCCAAGTTGGCCAGGGGGGACACGAGCAGTACTTC

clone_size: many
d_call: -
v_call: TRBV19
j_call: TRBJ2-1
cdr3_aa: CASSIRSGSARSYNEQFF
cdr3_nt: TGTGCCAGTAGTATAAGGTCCGGTAGCGCTCGCTCCTACAATGAGCAGTTCTTC

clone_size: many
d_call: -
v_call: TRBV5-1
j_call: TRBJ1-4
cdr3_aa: CASSLIAGGKLFF
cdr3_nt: TGCGCCAGCAGCTTGATAGCCGGGGGAAAACTGTTTTTT

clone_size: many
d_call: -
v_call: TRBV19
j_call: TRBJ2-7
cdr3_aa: CASSITGSYEQYF
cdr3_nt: TGTGCCAGCTCGATTACAGGGTCCTACGAGCAGTACTTC

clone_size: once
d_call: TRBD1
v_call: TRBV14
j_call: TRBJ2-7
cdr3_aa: CASSRGTGDYHEQYF
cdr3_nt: TGTGCCAGCAGCCGCGGGACAGGGGACTACCACGAGCAGTACTTC

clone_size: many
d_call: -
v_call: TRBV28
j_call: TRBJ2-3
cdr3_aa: CASSLVGSYTDTQYF
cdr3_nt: TGTGCCAGCAGTTTAGTTGGCAGTTACACAGATACGCAGTATTTT

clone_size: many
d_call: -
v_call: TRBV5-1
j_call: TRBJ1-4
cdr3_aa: CASSDGTWIEEKLFF
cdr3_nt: TGCGCCAGCAGCGACGGGACCTGGATTGAGGAAAAACTGTTTTTT

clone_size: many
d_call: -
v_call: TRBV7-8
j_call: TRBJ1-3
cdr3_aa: CASSLGNTIYF
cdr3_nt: TGTGCCAGCAGCTTAGGAAACACCATATATTTT

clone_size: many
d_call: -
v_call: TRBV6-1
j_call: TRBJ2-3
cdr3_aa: CATLFYGTDTQYF
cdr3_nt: TGTGCCACCCTATTCTATGGCACAGATACGCAGTATTTT

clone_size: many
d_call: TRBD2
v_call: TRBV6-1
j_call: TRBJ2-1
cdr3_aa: CASGPSGRFNEQFF
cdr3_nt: TGTGCCAGCGGCCCTAGCGGGAGATTCAATGAGCAGTTCTTC

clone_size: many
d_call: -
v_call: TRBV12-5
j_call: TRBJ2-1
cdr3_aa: CASGLATGEQFF
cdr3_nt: TGTGCTAGTGGTTTGGCTACAGGTGAGCAGTTCTTC

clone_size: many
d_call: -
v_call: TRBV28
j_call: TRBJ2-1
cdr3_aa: CASSLVVPNEQFF
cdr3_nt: TGTGCCAGCAGTTTAGTCGTTCCGAATGAGCAGTTCTTC

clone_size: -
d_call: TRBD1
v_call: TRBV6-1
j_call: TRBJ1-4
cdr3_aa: CASSSDRVNEKLFF
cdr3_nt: TGTGCCAGCAGTTCTGACAGGGTTAATGAAAAACTGTTTTTT

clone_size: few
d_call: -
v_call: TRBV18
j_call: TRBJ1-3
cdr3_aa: CASSPVDGNTIYF
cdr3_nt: TGTGCCAGCTCACCAGTGGATGGAAACACCATATATTTT

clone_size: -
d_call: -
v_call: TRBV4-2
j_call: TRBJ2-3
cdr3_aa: CASSQVTLFTDTQYF
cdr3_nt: TGTGCCAGCAGCCAAGTGACACTTTTCACAGATACGCAGTATTTT

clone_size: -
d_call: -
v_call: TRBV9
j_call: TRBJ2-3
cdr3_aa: CASSVDGGRTDTQYF
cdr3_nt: TGTGCCAGCAGCGTAGACGGCGGGCGCACAGATACGCAGTATTTT

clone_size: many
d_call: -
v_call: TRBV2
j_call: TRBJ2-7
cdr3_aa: CASISTYLSSYEQYF
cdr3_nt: TGTGCCAGCATTTCGACCTATCTGAGCTCCTACGAGCAGTACTTC

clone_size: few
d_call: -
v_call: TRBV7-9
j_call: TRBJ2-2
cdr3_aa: CASRGGELFF
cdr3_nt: TGTGCCAGCCGGGGCGGGGAGCTGTTTTTT

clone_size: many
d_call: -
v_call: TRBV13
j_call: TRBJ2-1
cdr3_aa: CASSIRETAYNEQFF
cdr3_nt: TGTGCCAGCAGCATACGGGAAACGGCCTACAATGAGCAGTTCTTC

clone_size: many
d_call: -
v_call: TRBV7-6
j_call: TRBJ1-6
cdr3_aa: CASSLARGSPLHF
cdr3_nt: TGTGCCAGCAGCTTAGCGAGGGGGTCACCCCTCCACTTT

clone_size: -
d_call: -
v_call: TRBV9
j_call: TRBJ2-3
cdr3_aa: CASSVGAADTQYF
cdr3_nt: TGTGCCAGCAGCGTAGGGGCGGCAGATACGCAGTATTTT

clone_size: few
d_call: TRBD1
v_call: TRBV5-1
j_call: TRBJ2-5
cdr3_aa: CASSLGDRGQETQYF
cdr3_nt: TGCGCCAGCAGCTTGGGGGACAGGGGGCAAGAGACCCAGTACTTC

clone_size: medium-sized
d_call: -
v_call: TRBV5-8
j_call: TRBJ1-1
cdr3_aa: CASTRAGTGSNTEAFF
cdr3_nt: TGTGCCAGCACCCGCGCGGGTACAGGGTCGAACACTGAAGCTTTCTTT

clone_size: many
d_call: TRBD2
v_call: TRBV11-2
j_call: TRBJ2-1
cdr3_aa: CASSYEREWNEQFF
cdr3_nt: TGTGCCAGCAGCTACGAGCGGGAGTGGAATGAGCAGTTCTTC

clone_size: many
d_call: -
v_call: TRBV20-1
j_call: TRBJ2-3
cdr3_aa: CSASSNTDTQYF
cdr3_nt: TGCAGTGCTAGTAGTAACACAGATACGCAGTATTTT

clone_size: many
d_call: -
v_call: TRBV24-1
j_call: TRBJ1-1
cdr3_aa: CATSKSSYTEAFF
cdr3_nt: TGTGCCACCTCGAAATCCAGTTACACTGAAGCTTTCTTT

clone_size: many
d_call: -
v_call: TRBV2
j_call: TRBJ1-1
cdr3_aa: CASRYAHYKVTEAFF
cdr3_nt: TGTGCCAGCCGGTATGCACATTATAAGGTCACTGAAGCTTTCTTT

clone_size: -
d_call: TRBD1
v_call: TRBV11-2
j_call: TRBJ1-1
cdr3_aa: CASSLVTGGLMHTEACF
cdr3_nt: TGTGCCAGCAGCTTAGTAACAGGGGGTCTAATGCACACTGAAGCTTGCTTT

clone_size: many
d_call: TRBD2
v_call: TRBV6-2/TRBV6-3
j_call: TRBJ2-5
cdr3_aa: CASSRLAGVGQETQYF
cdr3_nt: TGTGCCAGCAGTCGACTAGCGGGAGTAGGCCAAGAGACCCAGTACTTC

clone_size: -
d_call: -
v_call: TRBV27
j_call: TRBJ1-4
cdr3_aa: CASRDGAGGREKLFF
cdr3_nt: TGTGCCAGCAGGGATGGTGCAGGCGGCCGTGAAAAACTGTTTTTT

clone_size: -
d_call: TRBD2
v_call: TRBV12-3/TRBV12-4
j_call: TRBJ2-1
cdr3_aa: CASSFKVWLAGGPHNEQFF
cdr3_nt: TGTGCCAGCAGTTTTAAGGTGTGGCTAGCGGGAGGGCCCCACAATGAGCAGTTCTTC

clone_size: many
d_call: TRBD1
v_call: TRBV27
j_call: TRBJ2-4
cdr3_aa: CASSLSPDRDIQYF
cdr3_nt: TGTGCCAGCAGTTTAAGTCCGGACAGGGACATTCAGTACTTC

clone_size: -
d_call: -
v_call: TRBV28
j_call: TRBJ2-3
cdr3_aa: CASSLWPGDTSSTDTQYF
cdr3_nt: TGTGCCAGCAGTTTATGGCCGGGGGACACCTCTAGCACAGATACGCAGTATTTT

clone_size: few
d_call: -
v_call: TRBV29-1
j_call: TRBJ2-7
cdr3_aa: CSVEGGLGEQYF
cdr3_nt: TGCAGCGTTGAAGGGGGTCTCGGGGAGCAGTACTTC

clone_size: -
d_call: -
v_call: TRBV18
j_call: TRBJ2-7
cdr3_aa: CASSLGTDIAEQYF
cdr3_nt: TGTGCCAGCTCACTCGGGACGGACATCGCCGAGCAGTACTTC

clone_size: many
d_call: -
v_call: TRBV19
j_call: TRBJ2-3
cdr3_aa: CASKKAIDTDTQYF
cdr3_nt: TGTGCCTCTAAGAAAGCAATCGACACAGATACGCAGTATTTT

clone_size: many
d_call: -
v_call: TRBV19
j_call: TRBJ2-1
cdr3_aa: CASSADMYNEQFF
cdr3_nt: TGTGCCAGTAGTGCGGACATGTACAATGAGCAGTTCTTC

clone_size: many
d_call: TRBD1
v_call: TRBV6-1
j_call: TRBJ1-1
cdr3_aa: CASSEAQGVNTEAFF
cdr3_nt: TGTGCCAGCAGTGAAGCACAGGGGGTGAACACTGAAGCTTTCTTT

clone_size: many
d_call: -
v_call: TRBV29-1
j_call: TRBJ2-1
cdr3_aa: CSVEQSSYNEQFF
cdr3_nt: TGCAGCGTTGAACAGAGCTCCTACAATGAGCAGTTCTTC

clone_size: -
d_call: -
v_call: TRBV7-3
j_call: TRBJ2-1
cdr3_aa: CASSSGGTNEQFF
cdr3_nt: TGTGCCAGCAGCTCAGGAGGGACGAATGAGCAGTTCTTC

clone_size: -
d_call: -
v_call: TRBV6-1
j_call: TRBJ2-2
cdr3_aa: CASNGNTGELFF
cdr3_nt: TGTGCCAGCAACGGGAACACCGGGGAGCTGTTTTTT

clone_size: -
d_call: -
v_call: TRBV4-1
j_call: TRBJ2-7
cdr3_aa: CASSQDSFPGAYEQYF
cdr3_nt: TGCGCCAGCAGCCAAGATTCATTCCCCGGCGCCTACGAGCAGTACTTC

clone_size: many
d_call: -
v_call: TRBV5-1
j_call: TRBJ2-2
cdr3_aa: CASSLALAYAGELFF
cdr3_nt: TGCGCCAGCAGCTTGGCTCTAGCCTACGCCGGGGAGCTGTTTTTT

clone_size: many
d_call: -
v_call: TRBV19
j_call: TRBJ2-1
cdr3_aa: CASSIDLYRYTYNEQFF
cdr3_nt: TGTGCCAGTAGTATAGATCTATACCGATACACCTACAATGAGCAGTTCTTC

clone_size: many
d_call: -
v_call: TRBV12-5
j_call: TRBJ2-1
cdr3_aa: CASGLVPGNEQFF
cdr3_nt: TGTGCTAGTGGTTTGGTACCCGGCAATGAGCAGTTCTTC

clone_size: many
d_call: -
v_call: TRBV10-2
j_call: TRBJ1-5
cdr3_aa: CASSGTGTLYSNQPQHF
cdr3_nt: TGCGCCAGCAGTGGTACAGGGACACTCTATAGCAATCAGCCCCAGCATTTT

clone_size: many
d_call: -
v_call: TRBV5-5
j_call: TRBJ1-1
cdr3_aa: CASSLGIYTEAFF
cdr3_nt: TGTGCCAGCAGCTTGGGGATATACACTGAAGCTTTCTTT

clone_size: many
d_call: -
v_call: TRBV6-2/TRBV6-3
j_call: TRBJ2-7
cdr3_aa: CASSYGDLKYEQYF
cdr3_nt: TGTGCCAGCAGTTACGGGGACCTCAAATACGAGCAGTACTTC

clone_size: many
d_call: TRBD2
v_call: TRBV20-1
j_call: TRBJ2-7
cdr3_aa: CSATGTSGYEQYF
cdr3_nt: TGCAGTGCTACCGGGACTAGCGGCTACGAGCAGTACTTC

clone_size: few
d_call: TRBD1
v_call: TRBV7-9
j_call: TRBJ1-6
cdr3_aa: CASSFGTGPNSPLHF
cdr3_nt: TGTGCCAGCAGCTTCGGGACAGGGCCTAATTCACCCCTCCACTTT

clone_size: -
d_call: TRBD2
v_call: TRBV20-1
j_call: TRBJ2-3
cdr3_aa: CSARATSGVTQYF
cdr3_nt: TGCAGTGCTAGAGCAACTAGCGGGGTGACGCAGTATTTT

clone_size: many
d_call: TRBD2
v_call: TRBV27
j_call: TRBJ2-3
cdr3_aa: CASRTSENTDTQYF
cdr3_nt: TGTGCCAGCAGGACTAGCGAGAACACAGATACGCAGTATTTT

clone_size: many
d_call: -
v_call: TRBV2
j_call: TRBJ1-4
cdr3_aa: CASSAQEGAQDATNEKLFF
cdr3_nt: TGTGCCAGCAGTGCCCAGGAAGGGGCGCAGGACGCTACTAATGAAAAACTGTTTTTT